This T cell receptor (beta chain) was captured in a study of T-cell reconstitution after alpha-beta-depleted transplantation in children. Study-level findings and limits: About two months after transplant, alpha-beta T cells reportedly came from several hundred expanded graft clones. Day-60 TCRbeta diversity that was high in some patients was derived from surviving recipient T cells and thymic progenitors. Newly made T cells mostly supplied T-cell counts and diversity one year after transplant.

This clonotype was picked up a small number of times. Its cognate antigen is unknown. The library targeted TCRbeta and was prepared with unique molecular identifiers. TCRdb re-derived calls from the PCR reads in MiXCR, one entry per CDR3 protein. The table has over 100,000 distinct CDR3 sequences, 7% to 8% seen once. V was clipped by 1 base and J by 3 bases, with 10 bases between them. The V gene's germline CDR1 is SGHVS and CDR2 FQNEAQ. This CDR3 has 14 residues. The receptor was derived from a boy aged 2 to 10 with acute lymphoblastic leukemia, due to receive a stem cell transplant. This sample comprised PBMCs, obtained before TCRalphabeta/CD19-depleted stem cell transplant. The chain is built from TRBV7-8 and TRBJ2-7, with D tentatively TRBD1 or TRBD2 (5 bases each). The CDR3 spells CASSLEGRRYEQYF. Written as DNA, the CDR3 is TGTGCCAGCAGCTTAGAGGGACGCCGCTACGAGCAGTACTTC.